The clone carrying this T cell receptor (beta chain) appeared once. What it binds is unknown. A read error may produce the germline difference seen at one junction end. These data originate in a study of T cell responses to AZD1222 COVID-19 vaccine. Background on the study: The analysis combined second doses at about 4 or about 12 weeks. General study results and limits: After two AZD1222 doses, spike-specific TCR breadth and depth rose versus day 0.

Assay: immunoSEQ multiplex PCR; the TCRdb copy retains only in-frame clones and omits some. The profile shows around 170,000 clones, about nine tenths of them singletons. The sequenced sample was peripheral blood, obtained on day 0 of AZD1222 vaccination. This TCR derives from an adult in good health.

CDR3 in amino acids: CASSQRTGPFVF. CDR3 bases: TGTGCCAGCAGCCAAAGGACAGGGCCCTTCGTTTTT. The chain is built from TRBV3-1 (or the pseudogene TRBV3-2) and TRBJ1-4; TRBD1 matches 8 bases. The CDR3 consists of 12 residues. CDR1 LGHDT and CDR2 YNNKEL come from the germline V gene (reference sequence).